This T cell receptor (beta chain) came from a study of PD-1 blockade in classical Hodgkin lymphoma. The method was immunoSEQ multiplex PCR; TCRdb's version includes in-frame clones alone and lacks a portion of them. The sample includes about 150,000 clones, approximately 80% of them seen just once. Study outcomes and limitations: By C4D1 there was a significant rise in CD4+ TCR diversity but not in CD8+ TCR diversity. Whoever responded completely had baseline diversity much like that seen in newly diagnosed patients.

Each of the patients experienced relapse following autologous stem cell transplantation, and their brentuximab vedotin exposure differed. A note on this clone: What it binds is unknown.

V lost 3 bases to trimming and J lost 0 bases, with 7 bases between them. The CDR3 covers 14 residues. In germline, CDR1 is SGHTA, CDR2 FQGNSA. The TCR sequence derives from a human donor with classical Hodgkin lymphoma. Sample: peripheral blood mononuclear cells (PBMCs), taken before the second cycle of nivolumab. This chain links TRBV7-2 with TRBJ2-3; D remains unclear. CDR3 sequence reads: CASSFDGSTDTQYF. In DNA form, the CDR3 reads TGTGCCAGCAGCTTTGACGGTAGCACAGATACGCAGTATTTT.